This is a list of T cell receptor beta chains from one sample in a study of blood T cell repertoires in COVID-19. TCRdb keeps only in-frame clones here, not all; method: immunoSEQ multiplex PCR. The data show 200,000 to 250,000 clones, about 80% seen once. Sequencing used peripheral blood. The receptor source for this set is a woman aged 55 to 70 with acute or convalescent COVID-19. The CDR3 runs from the conserved cysteine through the conserved F or W. Size values are once, few and many counts, or a class for expanded clones, and some rows have none.

V gene	J gene	clone size	CDR3 protein
TRBV4-3	TRBJ2-5	.	CASSQEDSGRTQYF
TRBV10-3	TRBJ2-7	.	CAIRLNRSYEQYF
TRBV5-1	TRBJ2-7	few	CASSRTDRGYEQYF
TRBV19	TRBJ1-1	.	CASSIEIVRNTEAFF
TRBV19	TRBJ2-1	.	CASSIALGQGKGSYNEQFF
TRBV4-1	TRBJ1-5	.	CASSQVFMSGYSNQPQHF
TRBV10-1	TRBJ1-4	.	CASPRTNNEKLFF
TRBV4-1	TRBJ2-2	.	CASSQGTGFTLFF
TRBV4-3	TRBJ1-1	.	CASSQDPQGGNTEAFF
TRBV4-2	TRBJ2-3	.	CASSQDSGTSLDTQYF
TRBV6-5	TRBJ2-7	.	CASRGPATPYEQYF
TRBV7-3	TRBJ2-6	once	CASSLGTGGHVLTF
TRBV4-1	TRBJ1-2	.	CASSQDEAVSNYGYTF
TRBV7-2	TRBJ1-5	once	CASSLVGGTGYQPQHF
TRBV7-8	TRBJ2-1	.	CASSLGAGSSYNEQFF
TRBV20-1	TRBJ2-2	.	CPREGSGELFF
TRBV7-9	TRBJ2-1	.	CASSLVSAGGGNEQFF
TRBV18	TRBJ1-5	.	CASSPSQGRDQPQHF
TRBV6-5	TRBJ1-2	few	CASSYRSGGYGYTF
TRBV9	TRBJ2-1	.	CASSVGSGAGEGNEQFF
TRBV7-6	TRBJ2-1	.	CASSQPGQGTGEQFF
TRBV27	TRBJ1-2	.	CASSLDRFYGYTF
TRBV5-4	TRBJ2-7	.	CASSLPGQGAYEQYF
TRBV6-5	TRBJ1-5	.	CASRLGAYGNQPQHF
TRBV7-9	TRBJ2-1	.	CASSLTAGGTYNEQFF
TRBV7-2	TRBJ2-5	.	CASSPDTSDSTQYF
TRBV7-8	TRBJ1-6	few	CASSLKQGNSPLHF
TRBV10-3	TRBJ2-7	.	CAISESQGGGSYEQYF
TRBV4-2	TRBJ2-7	.	CASSQGTSGVYEQYF
TRBV27	TRBJ2-3	.	CASSPLAGGFTDTQYF
TRBV5-1	TRBJ1-1	.	CASSLIQNTEAFF
TRBV12-3/TRBV12-4	TRBJ2-1	.	CASSLGSNEQFF
TRBV6-5	TRBJ2-1	.	CASRNTGAYNEQFF
TRBV27	TRBJ1-2	few	CASSYLQRQGAIGGGYTF
TRBV2	TRBJ2-3	.	CASSAVASTDTQYF
TRBV29-1	TRBJ1-1	.	CSVAGTGNSEAFF
TRBV5-8	TRBJ1-2	.	CASSLVPTDYGYTF
TRBV6-1	TRBJ1-6	.	CASSELRGRNSPLHF
TRBV10-3	TRBJ2-7	few	CAISDQGSYEQYF
TRBV5-6	TRBJ1-5	.	CASSPWAGRNQPQHF
TRBV2	TRBJ1-2	.	CASSDENRVSNGYTF
TRBV11-2	TRBJ2-3	.	CASRFSGGAPDTQYF
TRBV6-5	TRBJ2-5	.	CASSSFVETQYF
TRBV30	TRBJ2-1	.	CAWSVLGGYNEQFF
TRBV6-1	TRBJ2-7	.	CASSEQLAGGPYEQYF
TRBV5-4	TRBJ2-5	once	CASSLTSGVPETQYF
TRBV5-1	TRBJ2-7	.	CASSLSGQGYSYEQYF
TRBV19	TRBJ2-7	.	CASSSRDRAYEQYF
TRBV2	TRBJ1-5	few	CASSESGEVQPQHF
TRBV10-1	TRBJ2-7	once	CASSEQGDTRTSGGPYEQYF
TRBV19	TRBJ2-1	.	CASRGQVDNEQFF